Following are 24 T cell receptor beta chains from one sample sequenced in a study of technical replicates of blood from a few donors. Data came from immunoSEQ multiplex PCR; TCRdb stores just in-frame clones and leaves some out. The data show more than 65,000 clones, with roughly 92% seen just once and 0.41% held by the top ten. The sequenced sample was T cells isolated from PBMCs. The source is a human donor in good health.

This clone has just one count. The chain's CDR3 is CASSPGTASDPVYGYTF. DNA for the CDR3: TGTGCCAGCAGCCCAGGGACAGCCTCCGATCCTGTCTATGGCTACACCTTC. The chain couples TRBV7-6 to TRBJ1-2; the match to TRBD1 covers 7 bases. The trim removed 5 bases at V and 4 bases at J, leaving 16 bases unmatched. The V gene's germline CDR1 is SGHVS and CDR2 FNYEAQ. The CDR3 has 17 amino acids.

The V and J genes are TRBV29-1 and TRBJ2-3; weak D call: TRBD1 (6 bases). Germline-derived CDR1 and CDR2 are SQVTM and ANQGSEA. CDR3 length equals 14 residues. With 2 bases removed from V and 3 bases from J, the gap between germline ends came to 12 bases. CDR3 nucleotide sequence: TGCAGCGTTGAAATGGCAGGGGCGACAGATACGCAGTATTTT. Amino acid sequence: CSVEMAGATDTQYF.

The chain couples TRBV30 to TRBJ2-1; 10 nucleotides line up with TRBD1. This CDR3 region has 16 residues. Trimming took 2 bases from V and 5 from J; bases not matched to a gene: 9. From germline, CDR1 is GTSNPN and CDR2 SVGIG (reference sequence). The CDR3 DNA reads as TGTGCCTGGAGTATTCCCGACAGGGGGCCTCACAATGAGCAGTTCTTC. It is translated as CAWSIPDRGPHNEQFF.

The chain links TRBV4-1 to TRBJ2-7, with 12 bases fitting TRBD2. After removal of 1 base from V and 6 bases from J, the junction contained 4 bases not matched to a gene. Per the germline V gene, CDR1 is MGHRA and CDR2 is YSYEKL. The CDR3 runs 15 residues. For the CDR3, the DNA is TGCGCCAGCAGCCAAGGACTAGCGGGAGCCCCCGAGCAGTACTTC. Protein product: CASSQGLAGAPEQYF.

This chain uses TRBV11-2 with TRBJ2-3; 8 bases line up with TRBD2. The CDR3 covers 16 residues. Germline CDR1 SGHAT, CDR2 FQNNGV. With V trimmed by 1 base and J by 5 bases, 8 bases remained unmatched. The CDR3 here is CASSLVKRELGDTQYF. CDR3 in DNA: TGTGCCAGCAGCTTAGTCAAGCGGGAGCTTGGAGATACGCAGTATTTT.

For the CDR3, the DNA is TGTGCCAGCAGCTTAGGAGTAGCTTTTCGGCAGTCTGAAGCTTTCTTT. Amino acid sequence: CASSLGVAFRQSEAFF. The chain is built from TRBV7-9 and TRBJ1-1; D is unresolved. V gave up 1 base and J gave up 6 bases, with 18 bases separating them. Germline-derived CDR1 and CDR2 are SEHNR and FQNEAQ (reference sequence). This CDR3 is built from 16 residues.

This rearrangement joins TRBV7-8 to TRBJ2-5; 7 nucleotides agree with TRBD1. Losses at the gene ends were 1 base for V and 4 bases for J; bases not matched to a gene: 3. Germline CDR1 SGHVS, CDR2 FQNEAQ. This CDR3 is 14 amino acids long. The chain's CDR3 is CASSLEGAGETQYF. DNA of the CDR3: TGTGCCAGCAGCTTAGAGGGGGCGGGAGAGACCCAGTACTTC.

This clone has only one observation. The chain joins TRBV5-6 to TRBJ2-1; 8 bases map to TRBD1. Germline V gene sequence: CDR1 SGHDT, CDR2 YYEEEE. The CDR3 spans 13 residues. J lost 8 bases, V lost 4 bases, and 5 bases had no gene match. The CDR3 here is CASSGQGRYEQFF. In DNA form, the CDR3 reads TGTGCCAGCAGCGGACAGGGCAGGTATGAGCAGTTCTTC.

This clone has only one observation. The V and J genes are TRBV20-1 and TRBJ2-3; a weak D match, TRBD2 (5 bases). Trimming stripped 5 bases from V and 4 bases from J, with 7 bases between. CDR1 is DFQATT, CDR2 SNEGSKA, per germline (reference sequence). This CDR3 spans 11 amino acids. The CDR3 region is CSAGGADTQYF. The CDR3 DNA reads TGCAGTGCTGGAGGAGCAGATACGCAGTATTTT.

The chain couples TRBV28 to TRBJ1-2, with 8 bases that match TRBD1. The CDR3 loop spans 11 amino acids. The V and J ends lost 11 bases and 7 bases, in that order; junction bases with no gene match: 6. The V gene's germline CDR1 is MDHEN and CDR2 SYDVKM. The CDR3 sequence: CALGQGRGYTF. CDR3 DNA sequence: TGTGCCCTAGGACAGGGACGTGGCTACACCTTC.

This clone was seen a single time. The CDR3: CASSIVGTSGHYLAKNIQYF. DNA of the CDR3: TGTGCCAGTAGTATAGTTGGGACTAGCGGGCACTATTTAGCCAAAAACATTCAGTACTTC. V and J are TRBV19 and TRBJ2-4, with 12 positions matching TRBD2. Per the germline V gene, CDR1 is LNHDA and CDR2 is SQIVND (reference sequence). J gave up 0 bases and V 1 base, and 10 bases lay outside the gene matches. The CDR3 has 20 residues.

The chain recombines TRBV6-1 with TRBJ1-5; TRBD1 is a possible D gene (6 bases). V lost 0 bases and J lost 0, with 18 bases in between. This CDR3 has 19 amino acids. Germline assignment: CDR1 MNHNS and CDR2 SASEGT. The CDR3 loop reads CASSEAIRWTDYSNQPQHF. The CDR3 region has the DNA TGTGCCAGCAGTGAAGCTATTCGTTGGACAGACTATAGCAATCAGCCCCAGCATTTT.

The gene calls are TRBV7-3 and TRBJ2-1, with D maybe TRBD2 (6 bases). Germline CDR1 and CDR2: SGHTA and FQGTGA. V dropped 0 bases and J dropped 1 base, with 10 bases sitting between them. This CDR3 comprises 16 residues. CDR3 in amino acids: CASSLTRDPSYNEQFF. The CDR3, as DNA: TGTGCCAGCAGCTTAACGCGGGACCCTTCCTACAATGAGCAGTTCTTC.

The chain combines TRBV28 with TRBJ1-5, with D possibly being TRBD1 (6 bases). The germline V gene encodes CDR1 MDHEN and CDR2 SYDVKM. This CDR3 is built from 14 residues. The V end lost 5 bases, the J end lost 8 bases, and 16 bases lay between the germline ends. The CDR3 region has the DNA TGTGCCAGCAGTCCAGGGGAGGGGAGCAAGCCCCAGCATTTT. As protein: CASSPGEGSKPQHF.

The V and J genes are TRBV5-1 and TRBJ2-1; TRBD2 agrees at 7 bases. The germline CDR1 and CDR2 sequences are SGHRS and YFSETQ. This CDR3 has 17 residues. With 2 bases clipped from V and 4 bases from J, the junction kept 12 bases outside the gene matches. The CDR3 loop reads CASSLMGGRGRYNEQFF. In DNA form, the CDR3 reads TGCGCCAGCAGCTTAATGGGTGGGAGGGGCCGATACAATGAGCAGTTCTTC.

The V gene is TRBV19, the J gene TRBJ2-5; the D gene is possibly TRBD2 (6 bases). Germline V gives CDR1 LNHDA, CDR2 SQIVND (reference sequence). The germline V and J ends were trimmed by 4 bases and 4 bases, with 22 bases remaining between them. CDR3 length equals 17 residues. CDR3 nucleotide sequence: TGTGCCAGTAGTACAAATTTCATCGGGGGTTCGGGAGAGACCCAGTACTTC. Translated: CASSTNFIGGSGETQYF. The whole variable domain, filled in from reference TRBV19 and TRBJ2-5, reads DGGITQSPKYLFRKEGQNVTLSCEQNLNHDAMYWYRQDPGQGLRLIYYSQIVNDFQKGDIAEGYSVSREKKESFPLTVTSAQKNPTAFYLCASSTNFIGGSGETQYFGPGTRLLVL.

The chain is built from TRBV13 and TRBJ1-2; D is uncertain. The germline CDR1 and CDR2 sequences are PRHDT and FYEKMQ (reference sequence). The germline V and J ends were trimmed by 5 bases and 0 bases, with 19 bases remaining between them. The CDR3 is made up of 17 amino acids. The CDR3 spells CASSPLGGKEPNYGYTF. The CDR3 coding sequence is TGTGCCAGCAGCCCACTCGGAGGGAAGGAACCTAACTATGGCTACACCTTC.

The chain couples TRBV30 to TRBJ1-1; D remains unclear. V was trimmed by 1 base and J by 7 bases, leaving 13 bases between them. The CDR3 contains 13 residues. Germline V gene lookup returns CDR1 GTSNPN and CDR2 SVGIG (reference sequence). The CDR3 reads CAWSDERTLEAFF. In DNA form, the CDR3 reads TGTGCCTGGAGTGATGAGCGGACGCTTGAAGCTTTCTTT.

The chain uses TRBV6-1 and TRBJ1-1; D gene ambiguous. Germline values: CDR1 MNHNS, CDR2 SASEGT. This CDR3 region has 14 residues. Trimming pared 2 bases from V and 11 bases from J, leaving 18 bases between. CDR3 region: CASSEIRLAVIAFF. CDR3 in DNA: TGTGCCAGCAGTGAAATCAGGCTTGCCGTTATTGCTTTCTTT.

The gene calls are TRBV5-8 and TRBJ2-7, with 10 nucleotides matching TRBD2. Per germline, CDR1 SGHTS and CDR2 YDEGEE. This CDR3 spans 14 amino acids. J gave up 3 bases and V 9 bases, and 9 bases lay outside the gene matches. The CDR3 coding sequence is TGTGCCACCCCCGGGACTAGCGTATTCTACGAGCAGTACTTC. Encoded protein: CATPGTSVFYEQYF.

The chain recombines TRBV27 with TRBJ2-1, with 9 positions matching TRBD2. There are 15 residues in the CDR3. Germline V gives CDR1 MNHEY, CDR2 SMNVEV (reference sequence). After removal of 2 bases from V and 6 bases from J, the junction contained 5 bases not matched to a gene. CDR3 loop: CASSLAGGPGNEQFF. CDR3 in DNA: TGTGCCAGCAGTTTAGCGGGAGGGCCGGGCAATGAGCAGTTCTTC.

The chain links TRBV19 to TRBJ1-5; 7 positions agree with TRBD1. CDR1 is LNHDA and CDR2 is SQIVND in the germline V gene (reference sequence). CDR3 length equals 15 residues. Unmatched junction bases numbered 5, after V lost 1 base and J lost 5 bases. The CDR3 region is CASSIGQGGYQPQHF. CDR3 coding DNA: TGTGCCAGTAGTATAGGACAGGGCGGGTATCAGCCCCAGCATTTT.

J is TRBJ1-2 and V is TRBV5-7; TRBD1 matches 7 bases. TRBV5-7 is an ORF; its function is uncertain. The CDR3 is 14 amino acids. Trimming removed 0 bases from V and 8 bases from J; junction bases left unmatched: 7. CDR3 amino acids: CASSLDRGLEGYTF. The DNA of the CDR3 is TGTGCCAGCAGCTTGGACAGGGGCCTCGAAGGCTACACCTTC.

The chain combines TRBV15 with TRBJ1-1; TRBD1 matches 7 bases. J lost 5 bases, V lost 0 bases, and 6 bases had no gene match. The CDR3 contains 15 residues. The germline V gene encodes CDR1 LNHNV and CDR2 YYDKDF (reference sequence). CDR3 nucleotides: TGTGCCACCAGCAGAGAACAGGGGCTGTATACTGAAGCTTTCTTT. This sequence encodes CATSREQGLYTEAFF.